The 30 T cell receptor beta chains below come from one sample, sequenced in a study of Ad26.COV2.S vaccination and SARS-CoV-2 variants. Treatment noted: 15 to 20 received Ad26.COV2.S at low or high dose, single or two shots; a few received placebo; per-sample allocation not given. Material that was analyzed had been drawn on day 63 after the first vaccine or placebo injection. TCRdb's table, derived via immunoSEQ multiplex PCR, lists solely in-frame clones and lacks some. The sample holds 510,000 or so clones, around 88% seen once. The sample here was peripheral blood, taken in a trial of Ad26.COV2.S vaccine versus placebo. These receptors came from a person between 18 and 59 years old who received the Ad26.COV2.S COVID-19 vaccine or a placebo.

The chain is built from TRBV5-4 and TRBJ1-4, with TRBD1 matching over 12 bases. The CDR3 is made up of 18 amino acids. J was trimmed by 9 bases and V by 4 bases; bases with no gene match: 16. Per germline, CDR1 SGHNT and CDR2 YYREEE (reference sequence). CDR3 amino acids: CASSQEPGTGGSLQKLFF. The CDR3 region has the DNA TGTGCCAGCAGCCAAGAGCCCGGGACAGGGGGCTCCTTGCAAAAACTGTTTTTT.

This sequence joins TRBV19 and TRBJ2-2; the D gene could be TRBD1 or TRBD2 (5 bases each). V lost 3 bases and J lost 1, with 12 bases in between. CDR1 and CDR2 from the germline V gene are LNHDA and SQIVND (reference sequence). CDR3 length: 16 amino acids. CDR3 in amino acids: CASSMQGPRNTGELFF. In DNA, the CDR3 is TGTGCCAGTAGTATGCAGGGACCGAGGAACACCGGGGAGCTGTTTTTT.

V usage is TRBV15 and J usage is TRBJ1-5; tentatively, D is TRBD1 (6 bases). CDR3 length: 15 residues. Germline assignment: CDR1 LNHNV and CDR2 YYDKDF (reference sequence). Trimming pared 1 base from V and 4 bases from J, leaving 11 bases between. The CDR3: CATSRVGGSNQPQHF. The CDR3 DNA reads as TGTGCCACCAGCAGAGTAGGGGGGTCAAATCAGCCCCAGCATTTT.

The J gene is TRBJ2-7, the V gene TRBV7-9, with 12 positions matching TRBD2. The CDR3 length is 14 residues. V lost 5 bases, J lost 5 bases, and 4 bases stayed unmatched. CDR1 and CDR2 (germline): SEHNR, FQNEAQ (reference sequence). CDR3: CASSQTSGSHEQYF. CDR3 DNA sequence: TGTGCCAGCAGCCAGACTAGCGGGAGCCACGAGCAGTACTTC.

The chain recombines TRBV6-2 or TRBV6-3 with TRBJ2-1; weak D call: TRBD2 (5 bases). Germline assignment: CDR1 MNHEY and CDR2 SVGEGT. CDR3 size: 16 residues. Trimming pared 0 bases from V and 7 bases from J, leaving 16 bases between. The CDR3 loop is CASSYSGLSTRNEQFF. CDR3 nucleotides: TGTGCCAGCAGTTACTCCGGGCTTAGCACTAGGAATGAGCAGTTCTTC.

This clone was seen a handful of times. V is TRBV27 and J is TRBJ1-1, with D hard to call. The CDR3 is made up of 13 amino acids. Germline CDR1 reads MNHEY; CDR2 reads SMNVEV (reference sequence). V gave up 3 bases and J gave up 1 base, with 6 bases separating them. The CDR3 region has the DNA TGTGCCAGCAGTTTTACGGGGAACACTGAAGCTTTCTTT. Its translation: CASSFTGNTEAFF.

In its sample, this clone was seen once. This chain connects TRBV21-1 to TRBJ2-1; the table names TRBD1, a call not compared with the DNA. TRBV21-1 is annotated as a pseudogene. The length of the CDR3 is 17 residues. The CDR3 region is CASSSNRWGHQFNEQFF. The DNA for the CDR3 is TGTGCCAGCAGCTCAAATCGGTGGGGCCACCAGTTCAATGAGCAGTTCTTC.

The CDR3 here is CASSPVAETQYF. CDR3 DNA: TGTGCCAGCAGCCCTGTTGCAGAGACCCAGTACTTC. This chain links TRBV7-8 with TRBJ2-5; D not certain. The V end lost 5 bases, the J end lost 4 bases, and 8 bases lay between the germline ends. This CDR3 has 12 amino acids. In germline, CDR1 is SGHVS, CDR2 FQNEAQ.

This chain links TRBV5-1 with TRBJ2-5; weak D call: TRBD1 (5 bases). This CDR3 comprises 16 residues. Germline V lookup: CDR1 SGHRS, CDR2 YFSETQ. V shed 2 bases and J shed 4 bases, with 18 bases lying between them. The CDR3 loop is CASSFYPAGSGETQYF. In DNA form, the CDR3 reads TGCGCCAGCAGCTTCTACCCCGCAGGGTCAGGAGAGACCCAGTACTTC.

The J gene is TRBJ2-5, the V gene TRBV9; weak D call: TRBD1 (5 bases). The CDR3 sequence is 16 residues long. Germline lookup yields CDR1 SGDLS and CDR2 YYNGEE. With 3 bases removed from V and 4 bases from J, the gap between germline ends came to 19 bases. CDR3 bases: TGTGCCAGCAGCGCTACGCCCTTCTTCAGGGCAGAGACCCAGTACTTC. It yields the protein CASSATPFFRAETQYF.

This chain joins TRBV6-5 and TRBJ1-1, with TRBD1 matching over 7 bases. The CDR3 is 11 amino acids. V lost 4 bases and J lost 10; bases outside the gene matches: 3. Germline loops: CDR1 MNHEY, CDR2 SVGAGI. The CDR3 sequence: CASSSSGGAFF. The CDR3 bases are TGTGCCAGCAGTTCGTCAGGGGGAGCTTTCTTT.

The genes are TRBV6-5 and TRBJ1-6; tentatively, D is TRBD1 (5 bases). This CDR3 contains 14 residues. Germline V CDR1 and CDR2: MNHEY, SVGAGI. Trimming took 4 bases from V and 7 from J, leaving 11 bases between them. The CDR3 protein is CASSSLRGNSPLHF. In DNA form, the CDR3 reads TGTGCCAGCAGTTCCCTTAGGGGAAATTCACCCCTCCACTTT.

This chain uses TRBV28 with TRBJ1-3, with a tentative D call TRBD1 (5 bases). This CDR3 region has 15 residues. CDR1 and CDR2 (germline): MDHEN, SYDVKM. V gave up 7 bases and J gave up 2 bases, with 15 bases separating them. The CDR3 sequence: CASNTAGPPGNTIYF. In DNA form, the CDR3 reads TGTGCCAGCAATACCGCAGGGCCTCCTGGAAACACCATATATTTT.

This rearrangement joins TRBV7-2 to TRBJ2-7; 10 nucleotides align to TRBD2. Germline loops: CDR1 SGHTA, CDR2 FQGNSA. The CDR3 has 15 residues. V was clipped by 1 base and J by 5 bases; unmatched bases: 5. CDR3 DNA sequence: TGTGCCAGCAGCTTAGGTCGAGCGGGAGGGGACGAGCAGTACTTC. Protein: CASSLGRAGGDEQYF.

This clone was recorded once. The chain combines TRBV7-2 with TRBJ2-2; 12 bases align to TRBD2. There are 19 residues in the CDR3. Unmatched junction bases numbered 10, after V lost 4 bases and J lost 1 base. Germline V gene data show CDR1 as SGHTA and CDR2 as FQGNSA. The CDR3 nucleotides read TGTGCCAGCAGCTCCCCAAGGACTAGCGGGGATAAGAACACCGGGGAGCTGTTTTTT. Translated, it gives CASSSPRTSGDKNTGELFF.

V is TRBV19 and J is TRBJ1-2, with a tentative D call TRBD1 (5 bases). V gave up 5 bases and J gave up 6 bases, with 13 bases separating them. Germline assignment: CDR1 LNHDA and CDR2 SQIVND (reference sequence). This CDR3 is built from 13 residues. This CDR3 reads CASSLRGKDGYTF. The CDR3 nucleotides are TGTGCCAGTAGTCTTCGGGGCAAGGATGGCTACACCTTC.

This clone turned up a few times. V and J are TRBV28 and TRBJ1-5, with 8 positions matching TRBD1. The germline V gene has CDR1 MDHEN and CDR2 SYDVKM. J was trimmed by 5 bases and V by 4 bases; bases with no gene match: 4. The CDR3 length is 14 residues. The CDR3 sequence is CASSSRGPHQPQHF. The CDR3 region has the DNA TGTGCCAGCAGTTCCAGGGGGCCTCATCAGCCCCAGCATTTT. Full variable domain (remainder filled in from reference TRBV28 and TRBJ1-5): DVKVTQSSRYLVKRTGEKVFLECVQDMDHENMFWYRQDPGLGLRLIYFSYDVKMKEKGDIPEGYSVSREKKERFSLILESASTNQTSMYLCASSSRGPHQPQHFGDGTRLSIL.

This rearrangement joins TRBV21-1 to TRBJ2-1; TRBD2 is taken as the D call from the table, unchecked against the DNA. TRBV21-1 is designated a pseudogene. The CDR3 runs 19 residues. DNA of the CDR3: TGTGCCAGCAGCAAAGATGTCCTAGCGGGTTTCAGCTCCTACAATGAGCAGTTCTTC. It codes for CASSKDVLAGFSSYNEQFF.

This clone was observed once. V usage is TRBV7-2 and J usage is TRBJ1-1; TRBD1 aligns across 7 bases. The CDR3 spans 13 residues. The J segment lost 7 bases and the V segment lost 5 bases, leaving 7 bases of the junction unmatched. Germline V CDR1 and CDR2: SGHTA, FQGNSA. The CDR3 here is CASSAETGREAFF. Written as DNA, the CDR3 is TGTGCCAGCAGCGCCGAGACAGGGCGTGAAGCTTTCTTT.

The rearrangement joins TRBV4-3 to TRBJ1-2, with 8 positions matching TRBD1. Germline V gene sequence: CDR1 LGHNA, CDR2 YSLEER. CDR3 size: 15 residues. The trim removed 4 bases at V and 3 bases at J, leaving 7 bases unmatched. CDR3 sequence: CASSRDRGSYYGYTF. CDR3 DNA: TGCGCCAGCAGCCGAGACAGGGGATCTTACTATGGCTACACCTTC.

V and J are TRBV12-3 or TRBV12-4 and TRBJ2-7; D remains ambiguous. The CDR3 contains 13 residues. With 3 bases removed from V and 2 bases from J, the gap between germline ends came to 8 bases. The CDR3 DNA reads TGTGCCAGCAGTTTTCATGGGCCCTACGAGCAGTACTTC. It yields the protein CASSFHGPYEQYF.

The genes are TRBV3-1 (or the pseudogene TRBV3-2) and TRBJ2-3, with 11 bases fitting TRBD2. Unmatched junction bases numbered 5, after V lost 4 bases and J lost 8 bases. CDR1 is LGHDT, CDR2 YNNKEL, per germline (reference sequence). The CDR3 extends over 14 amino acids. The CDR3 DNA follows: TGTGCCAGCAGCCTGGGACTAGCGGTTTTTACGCAGTATTTT. Residues: CASSLGLAVFTQYF.

The chain joins TRBV15 to TRBJ1-3, with D uncertain. The V gene's germline CDR1 is LNHNV and CDR2 YYDKDF (reference sequence). The CDR3 length is 15 residues. The V end was cut by 0 bases, the J end by 0 bases, with 6 bases between. CDR3 nucleotide sequence: TGTGCCACCAGCAGAGAGGGCCTCTCTGGAAACACCATATATTTT. Protein: CATSREGLSGNTIYF.

The chain has TRBV9 and TRBJ2-7; maybe TRBD2 (5 bases). CDR1 and CDR2 from the germline V gene are SGDLS and YYNGEE. The germline V and J ends were trimmed by 0 bases and 3 bases, with 7 bases remaining between them. There are 13 residues in the CDR3. The CDR3 loop is CASSVGGVYEQYF. CDR3 sequence (DNA): TGTGCCAGCAGCGTAGGGGGAGTCTACGAGCAGTACTTC. The variable domain in full, completed from reference TRBV9 and TRBJ2-7, reads DSGVTQTPKHLITATGQRVTLRCSPRSGDLSVYWYQQSLDQGLQFLIQYYNGEERAKGNILERFSAQQFPDLHSELNLSSLELGDSALYFCASSVGGVYEQYFGPGTRLTVT.

This clone was observed once. This rearrangement joins TRBV6-2 or TRBV6-3 to TRBJ2-5; 10 bases agree with TRBD1. V dropped 2 bases and J dropped 1; count of bases not matched to a gene: 4. The germline V gene encodes CDR1 MNHEY and CDR2 SVGEGT. This CDR3 is 16 amino acids long. In DNA, the CDR3 is TGTGCCAGCAGTTACGGGACAGGGGTTCGCCAAGAGACCCAGTACTTC. This sequence encodes CASSYGTGVRQETQYF.

V is TRBV2 and J is TRBJ2-7; the match to TRBD1 covers 11 bases. CDR3 size: 15 residues. The germline CDR1 and CDR2 sequences are SNHLY and FYNNEI. Losses at the gene ends were 6 bases for V and 3 bases for J; bases not matched to a gene: 7. CDR3: CASSPPGQGGYEQYF. CDR3 coding DNA: TGTGCCAGCAGCCCTCCGGGACAGGGGGGCTACGAGCAGTACTTC.

This clone was seen a single time. CDR3 sequence: CASSGTGFYEQYF. The CDR3 nucleotides read TGTGCCAGCAGCGGGACAGGGTTCTACGAGCAGTACTTC. This chain connects TRBV2 to TRBJ2-7; 9 positions agree with TRBD1. Germline V lookup: CDR1 SNHLY, CDR2 FYNNEI. The CDR3 sequence is 13 residues long. Unmatched junction bases numbered 3, after V lost 6 bases and J lost 3 bases.

This sequence joins TRBV11-3 and TRBJ2-7, with 9 bases fitting TRBD2. The CDR3 covers 14 residues. Germline assignment: CDR1 SGHNT and CDR2 YENEEA. With 2 bases clipped from V and 3 bases from J, the junction kept 2 bases outside the gene matches. As DNA, the CDR3 is TGTGCCAGCAGCTTACTAGCGGGAAGCTACGAGCAGTACTTC. Translating gives CASSLLAGSYEQYF.

The genes are TRBV3-1 (or the pseudogene TRBV3-2) and TRBJ2-5; TRBD2 aligns across 10 bases. Germline lookup yields CDR1 LGHDT and CDR2 YNNKEL (reference sequence). CDR3 size: 15 residues. Losses at the gene ends were 6 bases for V and 5 bases for J; bases not matched to a gene: 9. Here the CDR3 reads CASSLLAGAGETQYF. CDR3 nucleotide sequence: TGTGCCAGCAGTCTGCTAGCGGGAGCAGGCGAGACCCAGTACTTC.

The rearrangement links TRBV5-4 to TRBJ1-5; weak D call: TRBD1 (5 bases). Germline V gene sequence: CDR1 SGHNT, CDR2 YYREEE (reference sequence). The CDR3 contains 15 residues. Trimming stripped 4 bases from V and 7 bases from J, with 18 bases between. The CDR3 sequence is CASSPGGDPGQPQHF. The CDR3 region has the DNA TGTGCCAGCAGCCCTGGGGGGGACCCGGGACAGCCCCAGCATTTT.